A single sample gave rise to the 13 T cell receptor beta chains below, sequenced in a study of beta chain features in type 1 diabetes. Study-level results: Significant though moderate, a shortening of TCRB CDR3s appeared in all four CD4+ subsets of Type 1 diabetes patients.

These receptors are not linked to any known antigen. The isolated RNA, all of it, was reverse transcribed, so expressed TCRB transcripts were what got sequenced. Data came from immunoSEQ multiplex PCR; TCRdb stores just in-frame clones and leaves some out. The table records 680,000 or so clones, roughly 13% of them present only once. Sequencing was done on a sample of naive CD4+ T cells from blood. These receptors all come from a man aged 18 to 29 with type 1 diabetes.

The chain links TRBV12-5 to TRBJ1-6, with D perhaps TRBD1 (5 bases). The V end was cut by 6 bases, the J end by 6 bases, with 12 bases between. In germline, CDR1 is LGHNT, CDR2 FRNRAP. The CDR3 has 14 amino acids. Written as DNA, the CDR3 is TGTGCTAGTGGCTTAGGGGCCTTTAATTCACCCCTCCACTTT. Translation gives CASGLGAFNSPLHF. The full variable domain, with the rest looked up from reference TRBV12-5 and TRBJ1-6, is DARVTQTPRHKVTEMGQEVTMRCQPILGHNTVFWYRQTMMQGLELLAYFRNRAPLDDSGMPKDRFSAEMPDATLATLKIQPSEPRDSAVYFCASGLGAFNSPLHFGNGTRLTVT.

The CDR3 DNA reads as TGCGCCAGCAGCCAAGATAGGGGGGCTAGCGGGGGCACAGATACGCAGTATTTT. Translated, it gives CASSQDRGASGGTDTQYF. This chain uses TRBV4-1 with TRBJ2-3; 9 nucleotides align to TRBD2. After removal of 0 bases from V and 1 base from J, the junction contained 8 bases not matched to a gene. The CDR3 has 18 residues. Looked up from germline, CDR1 is MGHRA and CDR2 is YSYEKL.

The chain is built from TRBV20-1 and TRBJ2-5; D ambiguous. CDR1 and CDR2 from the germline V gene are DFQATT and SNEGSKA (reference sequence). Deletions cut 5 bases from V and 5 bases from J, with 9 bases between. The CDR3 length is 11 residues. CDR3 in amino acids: CSADLLETQYF. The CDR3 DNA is TGCAGTGCTGACCTCCTGGAGACCCAGTACTTC.

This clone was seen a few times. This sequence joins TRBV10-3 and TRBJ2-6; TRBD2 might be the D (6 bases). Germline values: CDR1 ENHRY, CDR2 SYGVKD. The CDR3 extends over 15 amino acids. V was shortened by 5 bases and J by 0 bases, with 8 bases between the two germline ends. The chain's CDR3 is CAISPGSSGANVLTF. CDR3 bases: TGTGCCATCAGTCCCGGGAGCTCTGGGGCCAACGTCCTGACTTTC.

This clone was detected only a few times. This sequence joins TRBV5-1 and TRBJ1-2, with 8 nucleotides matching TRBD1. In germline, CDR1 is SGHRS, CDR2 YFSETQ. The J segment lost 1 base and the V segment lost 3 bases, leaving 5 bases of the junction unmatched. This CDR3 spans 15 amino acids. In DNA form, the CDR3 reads TGCGCCAGCAGCTGGGGACAGGAGATTAACTATGGCTACACCTTC. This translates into CASSWGQEINYGYTF.

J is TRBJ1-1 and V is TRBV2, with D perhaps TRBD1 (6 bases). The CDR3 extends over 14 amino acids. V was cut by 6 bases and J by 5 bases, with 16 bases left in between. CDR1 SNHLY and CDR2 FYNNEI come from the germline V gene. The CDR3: CASSFKGGATEAFF. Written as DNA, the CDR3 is TGTGCCAGCAGCTTCAAGGGGGGCGCAACTGAAGCTTTCTTT.

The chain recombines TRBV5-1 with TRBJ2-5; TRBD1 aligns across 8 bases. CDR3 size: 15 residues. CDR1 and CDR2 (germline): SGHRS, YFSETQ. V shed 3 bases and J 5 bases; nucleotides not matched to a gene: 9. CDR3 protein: CASSSPLRQGETQYF. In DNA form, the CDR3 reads TGCGCCAGCAGCTCACCACTACGACAGGGGGAGACCCAGTACTTC.

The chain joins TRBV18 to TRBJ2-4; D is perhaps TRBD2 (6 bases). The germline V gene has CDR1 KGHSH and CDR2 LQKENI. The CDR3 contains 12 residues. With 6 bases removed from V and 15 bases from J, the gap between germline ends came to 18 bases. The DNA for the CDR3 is TGTGCCAGCTCCCGTGGGACTCAGAACCCGTACTTC. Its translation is CASSRGTQNPYF.

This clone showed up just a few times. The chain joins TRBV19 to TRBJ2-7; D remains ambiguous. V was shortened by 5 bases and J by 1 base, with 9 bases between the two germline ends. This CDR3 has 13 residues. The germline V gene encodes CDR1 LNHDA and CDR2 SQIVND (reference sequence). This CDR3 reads CASSPDGSYEQYF. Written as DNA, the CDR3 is TGTGCCAGTAGTCCGGACGGGTCCTACGAGCAGTACTTC.

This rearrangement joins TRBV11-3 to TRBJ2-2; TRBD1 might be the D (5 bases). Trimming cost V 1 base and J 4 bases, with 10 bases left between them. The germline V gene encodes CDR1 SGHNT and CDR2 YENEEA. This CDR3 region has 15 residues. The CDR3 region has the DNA TGTGCCAGCAGCTTAGGTCAGGGTACCACCGGGGAGCTGTTTTTT. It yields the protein CASSLGQGTTGELFF.

CDR3 nucleotide sequence: TGTGCCATCAGGGGAGATTACTACGAGCAGTACTTC. Its protein product is CAIRGDYYEQYF. The chain links TRBV10-3 to TRBJ2-7; D is possibly TRBD2 (5 bases). V was cut by 6 bases and J by 3 bases, with 9 bases left in between. The V gene's germline CDR1 is ENHRY and CDR2 SYGVKD. CDR3 length: 12 residues.

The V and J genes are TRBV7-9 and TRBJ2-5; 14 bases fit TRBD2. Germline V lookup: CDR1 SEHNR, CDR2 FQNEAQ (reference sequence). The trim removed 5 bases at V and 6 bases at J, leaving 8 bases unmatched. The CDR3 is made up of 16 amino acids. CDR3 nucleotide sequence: TGTGCCAGCAGCCCGACTAGCGGGGGGGCTACGAAGACCCAGTACTTC. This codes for CASSPTSGGATKTQYF.

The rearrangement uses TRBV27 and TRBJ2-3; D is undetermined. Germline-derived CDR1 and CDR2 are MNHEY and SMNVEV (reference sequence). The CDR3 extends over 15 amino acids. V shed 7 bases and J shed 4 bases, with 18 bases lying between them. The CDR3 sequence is CASKDRPPAADTQYF. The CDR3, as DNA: TGTGCCAGCAAGGACCGCCCGCCTGCTGCAGATACGCAGTATTTT.